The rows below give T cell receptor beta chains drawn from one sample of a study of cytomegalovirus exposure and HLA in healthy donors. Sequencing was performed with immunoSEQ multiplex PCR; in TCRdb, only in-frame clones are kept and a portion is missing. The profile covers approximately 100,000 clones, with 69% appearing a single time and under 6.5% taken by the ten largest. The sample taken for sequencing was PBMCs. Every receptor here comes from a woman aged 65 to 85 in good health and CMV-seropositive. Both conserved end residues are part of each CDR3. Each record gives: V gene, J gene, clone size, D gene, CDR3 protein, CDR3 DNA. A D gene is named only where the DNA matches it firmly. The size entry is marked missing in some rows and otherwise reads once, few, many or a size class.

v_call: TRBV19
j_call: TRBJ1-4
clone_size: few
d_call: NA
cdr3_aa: CASSATQGEKLFF
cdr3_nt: TGTGCCAGTAGCGCCACACAGGGAGAAAAACTGTTTTTT

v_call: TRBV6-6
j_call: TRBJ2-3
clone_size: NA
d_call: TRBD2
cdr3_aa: CASRLPTSGATDTQYF
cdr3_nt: TGTGCCAGCAGACTGCCGACTAGCGGGGCCACAGATACGCAGTATTTT

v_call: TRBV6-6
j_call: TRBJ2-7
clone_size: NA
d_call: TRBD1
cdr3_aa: CASSLDRGVHEQYF
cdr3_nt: TGTGCCAGCAGTTTGGACAGGGGTGTCCACGAGCAGTACTTC

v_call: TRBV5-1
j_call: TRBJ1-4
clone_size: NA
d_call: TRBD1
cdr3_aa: CASSLLGTGDEKLFF
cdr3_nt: TGCGCCAGCAGCTTACTCGGGACAGGGGATGAAAAACTGTTTTTT

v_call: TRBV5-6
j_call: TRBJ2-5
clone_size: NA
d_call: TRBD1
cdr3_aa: CASSLAGTGLQETQYF
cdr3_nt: TGTGCCAGCAGCTTGGCCGGGACAGGCCTACAAGAGACCCAGTACTTC

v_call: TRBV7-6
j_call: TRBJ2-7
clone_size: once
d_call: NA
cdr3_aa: CASSLDRSYEQYF
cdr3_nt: TGTGCCAGCAGCTTAGACAGGTCCTACGAGCAGTACTTC

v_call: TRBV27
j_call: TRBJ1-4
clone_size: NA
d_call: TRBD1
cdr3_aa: CASQNAGQGPGEKLFF
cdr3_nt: TGTGCCAGCCAAAACGCGGGACAGGGTCCCGGTGAAAAACTGTTTTTT

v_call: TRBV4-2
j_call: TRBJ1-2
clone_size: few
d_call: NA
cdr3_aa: CASSQDPGAVTAGGYTF
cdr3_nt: TGTGCCAGCAGCCAAGATCCTGGGGCCGTAACCGCCGGAGGCTACACCTTC

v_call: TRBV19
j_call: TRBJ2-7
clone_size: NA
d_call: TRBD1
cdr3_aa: CASSTPGTGGYEQYF
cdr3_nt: TGTGCCAGTAGTACGCCCGGGACAGGGGGCTACGAGCAGTACTTC

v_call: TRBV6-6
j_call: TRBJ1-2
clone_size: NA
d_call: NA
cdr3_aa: CASIDRLQPTGGYTF
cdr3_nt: TGTGCCAGCATCGACAGGTTACAACCGACGGGCGGCTACACCTTC

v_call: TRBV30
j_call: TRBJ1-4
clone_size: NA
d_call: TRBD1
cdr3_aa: CAWSVWAGGLPEKLFF
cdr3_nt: TGTGCCTGGAGTGTATGGGCAGGGGGCCTACCAGAAAAACTGTTTTTT

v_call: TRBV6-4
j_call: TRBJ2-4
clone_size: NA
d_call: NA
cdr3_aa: CASSEVEQAKNIQYF
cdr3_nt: TGTGCCAGCAGTGAGGTTGAACAAGCCAAAAACATTCAGTACTTC

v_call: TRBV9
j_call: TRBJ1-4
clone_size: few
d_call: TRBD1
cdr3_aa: CASSVDEQGFGGSKLFF
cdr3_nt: TGTGCCAGCAGCGTAGATGAACAGGGGTTTGGGGGTTCAAAACTGTTTTTT

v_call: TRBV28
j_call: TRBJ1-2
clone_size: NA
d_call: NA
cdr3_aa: CASWVDSHYGYTF
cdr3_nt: TGTGCCAGCTGGGTGGACAGTCACTATGGCTACACCTTC

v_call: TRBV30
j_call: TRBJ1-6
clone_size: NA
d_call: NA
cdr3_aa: CAWSSGDRRGSNSPLHF
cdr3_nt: TGTGCCTGGAGTTCTGGGGACCGTCGGGGGTCTAATTCACCCCTCCACTTT

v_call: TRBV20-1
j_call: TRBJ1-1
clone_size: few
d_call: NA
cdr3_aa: CSASRSSEAFF
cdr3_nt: TGCAGTGCTAGCCGGAGTAGTGAAGCTTTCTTT

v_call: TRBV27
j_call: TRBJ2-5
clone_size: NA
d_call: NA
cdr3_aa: CASSLRGFQETQYF
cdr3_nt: TGTGCCAGCAGTTTAAGGGGATTCCAAGAGACCCAGTACTTC

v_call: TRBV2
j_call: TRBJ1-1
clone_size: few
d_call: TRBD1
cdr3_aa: CASRGQGLPDTEAFF
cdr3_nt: TGTGCCAGCAGGGGACAGGGTCTCCCAGACACTGAAGCTTTCTTT

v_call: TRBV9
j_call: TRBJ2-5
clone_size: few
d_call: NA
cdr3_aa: CASSVGGDRLQETQYF
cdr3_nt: TGTGCCAGCAGCGTCGGGGGGGACAGACTTCAAGAGACCCAGTACTTC

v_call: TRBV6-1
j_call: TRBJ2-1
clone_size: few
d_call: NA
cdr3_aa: CASSEFGGPSYNEQFF
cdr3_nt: TGTGCCAGCAGTGAATTCGGGGGGCCCTCCTACAATGAGCAGTTCTTC

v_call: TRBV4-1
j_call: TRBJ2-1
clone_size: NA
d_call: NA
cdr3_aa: CASSQELRGSYNEQFF
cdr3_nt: TGCGCCAGCAGCCAAGAACTCAGGGGATCCTACAATGAGCAGTTCTTC

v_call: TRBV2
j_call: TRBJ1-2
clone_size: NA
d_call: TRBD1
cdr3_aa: CASSGFGTGGSGGYTF
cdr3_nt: TGTGCCAGCAGTGGATTCGGGACAGGGGGAAGTGGAGGCTACACCTTC

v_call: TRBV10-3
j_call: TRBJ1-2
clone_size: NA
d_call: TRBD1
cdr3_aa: CAISARDRGPYTF
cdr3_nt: TGTGCCATCAGTGCAAGGGACAGGGGCCCCTACACCTTC

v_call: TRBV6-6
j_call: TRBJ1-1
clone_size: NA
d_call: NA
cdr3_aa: CASSWADEAFF
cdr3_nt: TGTGCCAGCAGTTGGGCAGATGAAGCTTTCTTT

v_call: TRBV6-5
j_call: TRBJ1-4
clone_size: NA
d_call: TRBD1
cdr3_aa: CASRGQGVANEKLFF
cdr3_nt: TGTGCCAGCAGGGGACAGGGGGTAGCTAATGAAAAACTGTTTTTT

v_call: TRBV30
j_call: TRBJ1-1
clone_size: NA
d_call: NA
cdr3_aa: CAWSVNGGGTEAFF
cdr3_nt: TGTGCCTGGAGTGTAAATGGGGGGGGCACTGAAGCTTTCTTT

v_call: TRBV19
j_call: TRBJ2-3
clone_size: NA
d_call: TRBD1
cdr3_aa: CASSPGTGATDTQYF
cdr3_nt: TGTGCCAGTAGTCCAGGGACAGGGGCCACAGATACGCAGTATTTT

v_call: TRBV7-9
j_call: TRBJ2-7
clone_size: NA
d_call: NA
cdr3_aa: CASSLRGSYEQYF
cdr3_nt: TGTGCCAGCAGCTTAAGGGGATCCTACGAGCAGTACTTC

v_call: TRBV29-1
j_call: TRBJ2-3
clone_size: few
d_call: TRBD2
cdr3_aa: CSVGVRGVNTDTQYF
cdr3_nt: TGCAGCGTTGGGGTGCGGGGGGTCAACACAGATACGCAGTATTTT

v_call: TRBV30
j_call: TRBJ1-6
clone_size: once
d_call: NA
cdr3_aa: CAWSASGRGYNSPLHF
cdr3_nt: TGTGCCTGGAGTGCGTCAGGGAGGGGGTATAATTCACCCCTCCACTTT

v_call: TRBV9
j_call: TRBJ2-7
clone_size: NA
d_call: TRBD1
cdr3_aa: CASSVGQGGTYEQYF
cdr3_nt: TGTGCCAGCAGCGTGGGACAGGGCGGAACCTACGAGCAGTACTTC

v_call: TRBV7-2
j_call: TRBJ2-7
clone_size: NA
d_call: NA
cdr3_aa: CASSQAHSSSYEQYF
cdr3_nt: TGTGCCAGCAGCCAGGCGCACTCGAGCTCCTACGAGCAGTACTTC

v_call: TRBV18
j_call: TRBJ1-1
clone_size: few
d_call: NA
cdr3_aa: CASRGGGRMNTEAFF
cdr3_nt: TGTGCCAGTCGCGGGGGGGGTCGGATGAACACTGAAGCTTTCTTT

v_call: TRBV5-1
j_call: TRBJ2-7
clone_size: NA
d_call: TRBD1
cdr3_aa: CASTQDRPSGEQYF
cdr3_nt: TGCGCCAGCACTCAGGACAGGCCCTCGGGGGAGCAGTACTTC

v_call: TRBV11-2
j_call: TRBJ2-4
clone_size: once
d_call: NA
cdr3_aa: CASSSPIGRIEPKNIQYF
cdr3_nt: TGTGCCAGCAGCTCTCCGATTGGGAGAATAGAGCCCAAAAACATTCAGTACTTC

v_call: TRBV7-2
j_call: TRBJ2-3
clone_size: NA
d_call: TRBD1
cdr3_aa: CASSLGGTGGTDTQYF
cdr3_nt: TGTGCCAGCAGCTTAGGCGGGACAGGGGGCACAGATACGCAGTATTTT

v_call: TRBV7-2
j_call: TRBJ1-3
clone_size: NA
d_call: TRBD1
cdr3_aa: CASSYYPGTGLISGNTIYF
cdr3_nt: TGTGCCAGCAGCTACTATCCCGGGACAGGGCTAATTTCTGGAAACACCATATATTTT

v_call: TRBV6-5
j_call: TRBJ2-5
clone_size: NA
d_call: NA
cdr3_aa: CASLAGGQGETQYF
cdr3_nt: TGTGCCAGTCTAGCAGGGGGGCAAGGGGAGACCCAGTACTTC

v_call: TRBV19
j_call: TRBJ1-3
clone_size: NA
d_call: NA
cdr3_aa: CASSSRGTGNTIYF
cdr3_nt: TGTGCCAGTAGTTCCCGGGGGACCGGAAACACCATATATTTT

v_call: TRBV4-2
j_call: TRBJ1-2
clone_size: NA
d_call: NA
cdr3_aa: CASSQDQVGSEYGYTF
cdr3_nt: TGTGCCAGCAGCCAAGATCAAGTAGGGAGCGAGTATGGCTACACCTTC

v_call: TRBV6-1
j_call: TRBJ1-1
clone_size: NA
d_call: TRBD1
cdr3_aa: CASSERDRGRTEAFF
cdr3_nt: TGTGCCAGCAGTGAAAGGGACAGGGGGCGGACTGAAGCTTTCTTT

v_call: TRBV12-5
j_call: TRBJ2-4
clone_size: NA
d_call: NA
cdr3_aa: CASGPPDRVKNIQYF
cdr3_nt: TGTGCTAGTGGCCCCCCCGACAGAGTCAAAAACATTCAGTACTTC

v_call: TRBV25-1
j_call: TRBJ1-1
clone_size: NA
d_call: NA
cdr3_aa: CASGTGIEAFF
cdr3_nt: TGTGCCAGCGGAACAGGAATTGAAGCTTTCTTT

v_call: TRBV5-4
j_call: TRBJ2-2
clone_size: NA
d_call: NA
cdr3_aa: CASSLTGKGAGELFF
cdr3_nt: TGTGCCAGCAGCTTGACGGGGAAGGGGGCCGGGGAGCTGTTTTTT

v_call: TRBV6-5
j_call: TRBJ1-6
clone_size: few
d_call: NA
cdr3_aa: CASSYEANSPLHF
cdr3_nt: TGTGCCAGCAGTTACGAAGCTAATTCACCCCTCCACTTT